These 8 T cell receptor beta chains share one sample of origin, sequenced in a study of cytomegalovirus exposure and HLA in healthy donors (TCRdb year 2017). The protocol used for the library was the immunoSEQ multiplex PCR assay. For the multiplex PCR, a mixture combining 60 forward primers for TCR Vbeta segments and 13 reverse primers for TCR Jbeta segments was used. TCRdb took over this immuneACCESS table, retaining in-frame rearrangements with V and J assigned. Such tables are incomplete; in checked studies, under half of the missing clones stem from an unresolved V gene, and the remainder is unexplained. In all, the sample holds around 180,000 clones, and around four fifths of those were seen once. Less than 1.1% of the sample comes from the top ten. What was sequenced was PBMCs. These receptors came from a woman in her 40s in good health and CMV-seronegative.

This chain connects TRBV28 to TRBJ2-7, with 7 bases identical to TRBD1. V dropped 5 bases and J dropped 1; count of bases not matched to a gene: 8. CDR3 length: 15 residues. The germline CDR1 and CDR2 sequences are MDHEN and SYDVKM. The CDR3 loop reads CASSSAGTASYEQYV. The CDR3 DNA reads as TGTGCCAGCAGTAGCGCCGGGACAGCATCCTACGAGCAGTACGTC.

The chain is built from TRBV7-2 and TRBJ1-2; no reliable D call. Germline values: CDR1 SGHTA, CDR2 FQGNSA. V gave up 5 bases and J gave up 4 bases, with 20 bases separating them. CDR3 length: 16 amino acids. CDR3 protein: CASSPEPSSVGYGYTF. The DNA for the CDR3 is TGTGCCAGCAGCCCGGAGCCTTCCTCTGTAGGCTATGGCTACACCTTC.

The chain is built from TRBV5-8 and TRBJ2-5; the D gene is possibly TRBD1 (6 bases). The V gene lost 0 bases and the J gene lost 5 bases, with 17 bases spanning the gap. CDR1 is SGHTS and CDR2 is YDEGEE in the germline V gene. CDR3 length: 16 residues. DNA of the CDR3: TGTGCCAGCAGCTTGGTCTTCGGACAGCGCGGGGAGACCCAGTACTTC. It specifies CASSLVFGQRGETQYF.

This chain links TRBV12-5 with TRBJ1-1; TRBD1 matches 8 bases. CDR1 is LGHNT, CDR2 FRNRAP, per germline. V lost 4 bases and J lost 3; bases outside the gene matches: 4. CDR3 size: 14 residues. CDR3 in DNA: TGTGCTAGTGGTTCAAACAGGGGGTACACTGAAGCTTTCTTT. It codes for CASGSNRGYTEAFF.

The chain carries TRBV30 and TRBJ2-6, with D maybe TRBD2 (6 bases). From germline, CDR1 is GTSNPN and CDR2 SVGIG (reference sequence). V lost 4 bases and J 0 bases, leaving 13 bases between the germline ends. The CDR3 runs to 16 residues. The CDR3 spells CAWNTGVRSGANVLTF. The CDR3 bases are TGTGCCTGGAACACGGGGGTGCGCTCTGGGGCCAACGTCCTGACTTTC.

The chain combines TRBV7-2 with TRBJ2-7; 9 nucleotides match TRBD1. Germline lookup yields CDR1 SGHTA and CDR2 FQGNSA. The CDR3 contains 14 residues. With V trimmed by 6 bases and J by 7 bases, 10 bases remained unmatched. CDR3 loop: CASRPGTGSTEQYF. For the CDR3, the DNA is TGTGCCAGCAGACCCGGGACAGGGTCTACGGAGCAGTACTTC. Full variable domain (outside the CDR3, taken from reference TRBV7-2 and TRBJ2-7): GAGVSQSPSNKVTEKGKDVELRCDPISGHTALYWYRQSLGQGLEFLIYFQGNSAPDKSGLPSDRFSAERTGGSVSTLTIQRTQQEDSAVYLCASRPGTGSTEQYFGPGTRLTVT.

This chain connects TRBV4-1 to TRBJ2-7, with 10 bases fitting TRBD2. Germline-derived CDR1 and CDR2 are MGHRA and YSYEKL. With V trimmed by 0 bases and J by 0 bases, 5 bases remained unmatched. This CDR3 region has 17 residues. CDR3: CASSQEEREGSSYEQYV. The CDR3 DNA reads TGCGCCAGCAGCCAAGAAGAGCGGGAGGGAAGCTCCTACGAGCAGTACGTC.

The rearrangement links TRBV4-3 to TRBJ2-3; 7 bases line up with TRBD1. This CDR3 has 16 residues. With V trimmed by 0 bases and J by 3 bases, 6 bases remained unmatched. Germline V lookup: CDR1 LGHNA, CDR2 YSLEER. The CDR3 nucleotides read TGCGCCAGCAGCCAAGATCTAGGGGGCCCGACAGATACGCAGTATTTT. Amino acids: CASSQDLGGPTDTQYF.